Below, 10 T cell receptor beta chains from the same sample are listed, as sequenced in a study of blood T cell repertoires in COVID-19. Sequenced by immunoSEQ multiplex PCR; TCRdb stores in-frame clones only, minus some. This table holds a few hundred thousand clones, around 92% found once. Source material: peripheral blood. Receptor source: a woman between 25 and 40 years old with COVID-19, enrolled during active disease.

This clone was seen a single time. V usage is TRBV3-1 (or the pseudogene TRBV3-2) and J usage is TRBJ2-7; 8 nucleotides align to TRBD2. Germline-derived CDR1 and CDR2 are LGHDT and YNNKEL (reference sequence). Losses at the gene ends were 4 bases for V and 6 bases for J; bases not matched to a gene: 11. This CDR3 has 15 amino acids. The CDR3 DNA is TGTGCCAGCAGCCCCCCTGGCGGGGGGTCTCGCGAGCAGTACTTC. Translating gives CASSPPGGGSREQYF.

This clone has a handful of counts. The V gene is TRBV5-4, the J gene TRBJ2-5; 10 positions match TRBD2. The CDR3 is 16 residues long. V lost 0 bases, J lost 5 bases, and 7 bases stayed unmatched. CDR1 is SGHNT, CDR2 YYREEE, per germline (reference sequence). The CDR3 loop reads CASSLVSGGRTETQYF. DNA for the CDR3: TGTGCCAGCAGCTTGGTTAGCGGGGGGAGAACGGAGACCCAGTACTTC. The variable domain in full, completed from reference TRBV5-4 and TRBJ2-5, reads ETGVTQSPTHLIKTRGQQVTLRCSSQSGHNTVSWYQQALGQGPQFIFQYYREEENGRGNFPPRFSGLQFPNYSSELNVNALELDDSALYLCASSLVSGGRTETQYFGPGTRLLVL.

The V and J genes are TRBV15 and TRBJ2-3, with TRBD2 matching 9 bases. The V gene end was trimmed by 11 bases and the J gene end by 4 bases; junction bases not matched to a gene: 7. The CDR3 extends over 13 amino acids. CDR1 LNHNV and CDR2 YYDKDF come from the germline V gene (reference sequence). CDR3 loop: CAAGGPGSDTQYF. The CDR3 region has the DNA TGTGCCGCGGGGGGGCCAGGGTCAGATACGCAGTATTTT.

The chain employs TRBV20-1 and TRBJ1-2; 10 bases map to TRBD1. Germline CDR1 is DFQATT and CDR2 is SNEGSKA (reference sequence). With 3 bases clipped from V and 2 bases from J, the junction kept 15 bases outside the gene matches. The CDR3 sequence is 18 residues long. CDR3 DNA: TGCAGTGCTAGTCCTCCCGGGACAGGGGATCTCCTAAACTATGGCTACACCTTC. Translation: CSASPPGTGDLLNYGYTF.

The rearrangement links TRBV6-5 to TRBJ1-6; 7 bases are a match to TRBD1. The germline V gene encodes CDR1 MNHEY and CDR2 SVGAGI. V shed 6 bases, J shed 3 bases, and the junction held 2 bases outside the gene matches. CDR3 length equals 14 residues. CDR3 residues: CASRRQGYNSPLHF. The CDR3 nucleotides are TGTGCCAGCAGGCGACAGGGCTATAATTCACCCCTCCACTTT.

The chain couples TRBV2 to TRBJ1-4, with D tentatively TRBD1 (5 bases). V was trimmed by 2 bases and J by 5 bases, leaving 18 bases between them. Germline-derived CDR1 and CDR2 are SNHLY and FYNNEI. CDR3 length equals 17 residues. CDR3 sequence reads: CASSERGPGGMNEKLFF. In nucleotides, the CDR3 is TGTGCCAGCAGTGAAAGGGGCCCGGGAGGAATGAATGAAAAACTGTTTTTT.

The CDR3 nucleotides are TGTGCCAGCAGCGCGTGGGGGGGGGCGCCCCAGCATTTT. This translates into CASSAWGGAPQHF. The gene calls are TRBV11-1 and TRBJ1-5, with D perhaps TRBD1 (6 bases). V lost 5 bases and J 9 bases, leaving 14 bases between the germline ends. This CDR3 spans 13 amino acids. Looked up from germline, CDR1 is SGHAT and CDR2 is FQDESV (reference sequence).

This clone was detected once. The CDR3, as DNA: TGTGCCAGCAGCCAAGTAGAGGGCCCCAGGAAGGAGACCCAGTACTTC. The encoded protein is CASSQVEGPRKETQYF. The rearrangement uses TRBV4-2 and TRBJ2-5, with D perhaps TRBD2 (5 bases). This CDR3 region has 16 residues. With 1 base removed from V and 5 bases from J, the gap between germline ends came to 17 bases. Germline assignment: CDR1 LGHNA and CDR2 YNFKEQ.

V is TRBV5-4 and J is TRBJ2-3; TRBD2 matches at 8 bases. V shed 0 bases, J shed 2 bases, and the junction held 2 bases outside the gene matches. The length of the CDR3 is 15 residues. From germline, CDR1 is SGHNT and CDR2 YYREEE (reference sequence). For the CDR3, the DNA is TGTGCCAGCAGCTTGGAACTAGCGGTCACAGATACGCAGTATTTT. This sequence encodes CASSLELAVTDTQYF.

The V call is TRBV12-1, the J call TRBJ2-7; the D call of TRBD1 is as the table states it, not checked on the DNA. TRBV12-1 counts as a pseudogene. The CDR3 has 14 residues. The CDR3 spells CASRLIGTDYEQYV. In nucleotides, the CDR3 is TGTGCCAGCAGACTGATTGGGACAGACTACGAGCAGTACGTC.